This TCR beta chain came from a study of early T cells in non-severe SARS-CoV-2 infection. General study results and limits: There was a bias toward anti-spike CD8 responses in VDJdb matching, which missed private and CD4 specificities.

As regards this clonotype: Antigen specificity is unknown.

Unique molecular identifiers (one per individual cDNA molecule) were attached. TCRdb passed the 5' RACE reads through MiXCR, listing each CDR3 protein once. The repertoire holds about 33,000 distinct CDR3 sequences, with around 5% as singletons. The germline V gene encodes CDR1 MNHNY and CDR2 SVGAGI (reference sequence). The CDR3 loop spans 13 amino acids. The V gene lost 0 bases and the J gene lost 10 bases, with 7 bases spanning the gap. The chain joins TRBV6-6 to TRBJ1-6; unclear D gene. The clonotype originates from an adult who was a healthcare worker with PCR-confirmed SARS-CoV-2 infection or an uninfected control (not recorded which). Material for sequencing was whole blood. The CDR3 nucleotides read TGTGCCAGCAGTTACTCGTGGGAGTCACCCCTCCACTTT. It specifies CASSYSWESPLHF.